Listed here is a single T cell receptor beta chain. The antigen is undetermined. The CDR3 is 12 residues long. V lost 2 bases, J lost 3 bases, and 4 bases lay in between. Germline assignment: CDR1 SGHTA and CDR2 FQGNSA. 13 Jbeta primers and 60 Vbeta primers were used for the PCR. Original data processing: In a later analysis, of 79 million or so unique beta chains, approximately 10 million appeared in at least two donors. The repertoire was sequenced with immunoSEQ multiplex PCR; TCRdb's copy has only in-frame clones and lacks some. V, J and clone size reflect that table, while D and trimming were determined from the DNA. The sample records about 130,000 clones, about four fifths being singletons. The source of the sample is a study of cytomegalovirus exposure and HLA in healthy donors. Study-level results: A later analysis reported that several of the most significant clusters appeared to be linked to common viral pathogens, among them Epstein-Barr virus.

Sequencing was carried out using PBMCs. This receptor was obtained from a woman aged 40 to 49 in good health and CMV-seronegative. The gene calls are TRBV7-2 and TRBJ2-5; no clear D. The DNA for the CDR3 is TGTGCCAGCAGCTTACCAGAAGAGACCCAGTACTTC. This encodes CASSLPEETQYF.